Sequencing of this T cell receptor beta chain was carried out in a study of ipilimumab plus nivolumab after autologous stem cell transplantation. Study-wide context: Typical patient got roughly five ipilimumab doses and under 10 nivolumab doses (median).

This clone is large (0.1 to 1%) by share. Germline V gene data show CDR1 as DFQATT and CDR2 as SNEGSKA (reference sequence). This CDR3 region has 11 residues. V was pared by 3 bases and J by 10 bases, with 10 bases between. Data came from immunoSEQ multiplex PCR; TCRdb stores just in-frame clones and leaves some out. The table lists more than 13,000 clones, approximately 72% of them singletons. Ipilimumab, 1 mg/kg, started 14 to 28 days after autologous transplant. The sequenced sample was PBMCs, obtained in a trial of ipilimumab plus nivolumab as post-transplant consolidation. This clonotype was obtained from a male donor with primary mediastinal lymphoma. The chain recombines TRBV20-1 with TRBJ2-1; TRBD2 might be the D (5 bases). CDR3 amino acids: CSARQVAEQFF. CDR3 DNA: TGCAGTGCTAGGCAGGTAGCGGAGCAGTTCTTC.